This T cell receptor (beta chain) was found in a study of CD8+ T cells in alopecia areata. Study details: Tofacitinib therapy lasting 6 to 18 months was followed by 6 months off drug.

The CDR3 has 13 residues. The germline gives CDR1 SGHRS, CDR2 YFSETQ. The V and J ends lost 0 bases and 3 bases respectively, with 5 bases between them. Following RNA extraction, reverse transcription yielded cDNA that acted as the sequencing template. The repertoire was sequenced with immunoSEQ multiplex PCR; TCRdb's copy has only in-frame clones and lacks some. The sample has 100,000 to 120,000 clones; 50% to 65% are singletons. Concerning this clone: What it binds is not known.

Study-wide findings and caveats: More clonal than normal scalp was lesional scalp, particularly alopecia totalis/universalis. Possibly as an HLA-related effect, TCR sharing across patients appeared less clear than in mice.

As for treatment: oral pan-JAK inhibitor, 5-10 mg twice daily. It was from alopecia areata patients that lesional scalp punch biopsies and peripheral blood were collected. The TCR comes from a human donor with alopecia areata. The J gene is TRBJ2-3, the V gene TRBV5-1; D not certain. The sample here was CD4+ T cells sorted from blood, taken at week 24, from a patient treated with tofacitinib. CDR3 sequence: CASSLELTDTQYF. CDR3 coding DNA: TGCGCCAGCAGCTTGGAACTTACAGATACGCAGTATTTT. Variable domain in full (rest from reference TRBV5-1 and TRBJ2-3): KAGVTQTPRYLIKTRGQQVTLSCSPISGHRSVSWYQQTPGQGLQFLFEYFSETQRNKGNFPGRFSGRQFSNSRSEMNVSTLELGDSALYLCASSLELTDTQYFGPGTRLTVL.